This TCR beta chain was sequenced in a study of control samples from healthy donors and cancer patients. Generated by immunoSEQ multiplex PCR, the TCRdb table keeps only in-frame clones and is missing some. This table lists around 190,000 clones. Looked up from germline, CDR1 is SGHRS and CDR2 is YFSETQ. V lost 4 bases and J 4 bases, leaving 20 bases between the germline ends. The CDR3 is made up of 16 amino acids. Sequenced: blood. The chain links TRBV5-1 to TRBJ2-5; D possibly corresponds to TRBD1 (6 bases). This sequence originates from a woman in her thirties in good health. The CDR3 spells CASSPRNSGDGETQYF. Written as DNA, the CDR3 is TGCGCCAGCAGCCCCAGGAACTCAGGGGATGGAGAGACCCAGTACTTC.